This TCR beta chain was recovered during a study of blood T cell repertoires in COVID-19. Participant-given clinical history determined each cohort assignment. Germline CDR1 MNHEY, CDR2 SMNVEV (reference sequence). V gave up 2 bases and J gave up 3 bases; unmatched junction bases: 2. The CDR3 consists of 14 residues. Repertoires were generated with immunoSEQ multiplex PCR, while TCRdb's copy carries only in-frame clones and drops some. The sample includes some 300,000 clones, roughly 91% of them seen just once. Sequencing was done on a sample of PBMCs or T cells enriched from blood (not recorded which). The TCR comes from a woman aged 25-40 years who had recovered from COVID-19. V is TRBV27 and J is TRBJ1-2; 8 bases line up with TRBD1. The CDR3 DNA reads as TGTGCCAGCAGTTTAGACAGGGGTTACTATGGCTACACCTTC. Its protein product is CASSLDRGYYGYTF.